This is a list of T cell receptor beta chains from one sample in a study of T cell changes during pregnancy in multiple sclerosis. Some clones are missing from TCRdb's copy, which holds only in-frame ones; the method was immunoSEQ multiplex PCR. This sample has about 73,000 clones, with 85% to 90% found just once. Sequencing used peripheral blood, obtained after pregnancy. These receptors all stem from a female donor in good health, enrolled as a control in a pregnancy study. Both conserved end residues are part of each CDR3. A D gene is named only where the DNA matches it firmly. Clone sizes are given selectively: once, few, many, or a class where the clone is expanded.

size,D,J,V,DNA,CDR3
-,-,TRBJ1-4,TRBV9,TGTGCCAGCAGCGTAGAGAGGGAGAATGAAAAACTGTTTTTT,CASSVERENEKLFF
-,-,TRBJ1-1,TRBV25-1,TGTGCCAGCAGTGACCAGGGTATGGCTAAAAGAGCTTTCTTT,CASSDQGMAKRAFF
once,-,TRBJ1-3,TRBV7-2,TGTGCCAGCAGCGTCGGGACTTCTGGAAACACCATATATTTT,CASSVGTSGNTIYF
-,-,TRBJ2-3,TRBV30,TGTGCCTGGAGTTCTAGCACAGATACGCAGTATTTT,CAWSSSTDTQYF
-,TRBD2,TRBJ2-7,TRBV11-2,TGTGCCAGCACCACCGGGGGGGGTGTCTACGAGCAGTACTTC,CASTTGGGVYEQYF
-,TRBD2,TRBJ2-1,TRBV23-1,TGCGCCAGCAGTCAATTGCGGACGGGGGGAGTTTCTGAGCAGTTCTTC,CASSQLRTGGVSEQFF
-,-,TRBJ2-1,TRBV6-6,TGTGCCAGCAGGCAAGGACAGCGGTACAATGAGCAGTTCTTC,CASRQGQRYNEQFF
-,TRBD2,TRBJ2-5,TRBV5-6,TGTGCCAGCAGCAGGGACGCGGGACTAGCGGGGGAGACCCAGTACTTC,CASSRDAGLAGETQYF
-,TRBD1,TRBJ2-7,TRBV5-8,TGTGCCAGCCAACCGGGACAGGGGGCTCTCCGAAGGGAGCAGTACTTC,CASQPGQGALRREQYF
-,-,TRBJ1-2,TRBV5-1,TGCGCCAGCAGCTCAGACAGTGTATCTTATGGCTACACCTTC,CASSSDSVSYGYTF
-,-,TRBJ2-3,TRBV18,TGTGCCAGCTCCCGGGGCGGGACTAGCACAGATACGCAGTATTTT,CASSRGGTSTDTQYF
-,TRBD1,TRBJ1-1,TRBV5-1,TGCGCCAGCAGCTCGGGACAGGGGGCGGCGAACACTGAAGCTTTCTTT,CASSSGQGAANTEAFF
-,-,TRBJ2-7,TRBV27,TGTGCCAGCAGTCCCGTACTCACGGGTGAGCAGTACTTC,CASSPVLTGEQYF
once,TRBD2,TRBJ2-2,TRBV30,TGTGCCTGGAATATGGGACTAGCGGCCGGGGAGCTGTTTTTT,CAWNMGLAAGELFF
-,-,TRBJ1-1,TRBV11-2,TGTGCCAGCAGCTTTAGACAGAGACTCAACACTGAAGCTTTCTTT,CASSFRQRLNTEAFF
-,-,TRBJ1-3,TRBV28,TGTGCCACCAGGGAGAACACCATATATTTT,CATRENTIYF
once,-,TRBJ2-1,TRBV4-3,TGCGCCAGCAGCCGTTCGCTACAGGGCAATGAGCAGTTCTTC,CASSRSLQGNEQFF